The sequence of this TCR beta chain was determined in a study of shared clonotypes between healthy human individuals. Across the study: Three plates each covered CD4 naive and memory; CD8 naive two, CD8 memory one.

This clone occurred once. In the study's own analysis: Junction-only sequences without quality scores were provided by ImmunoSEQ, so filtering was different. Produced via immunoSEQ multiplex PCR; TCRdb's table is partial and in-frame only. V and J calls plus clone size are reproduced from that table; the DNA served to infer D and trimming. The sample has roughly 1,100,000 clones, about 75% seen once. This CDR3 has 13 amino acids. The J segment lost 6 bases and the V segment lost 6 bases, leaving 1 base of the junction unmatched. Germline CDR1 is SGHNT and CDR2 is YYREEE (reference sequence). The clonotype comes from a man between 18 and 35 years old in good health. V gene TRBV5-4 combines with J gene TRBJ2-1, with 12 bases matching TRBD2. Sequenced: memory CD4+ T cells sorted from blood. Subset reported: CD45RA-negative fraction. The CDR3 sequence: CASKLAGGNEQFF. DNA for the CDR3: TGTGCCAGCAAACTAGCGGGGGGCAATGAGCAGTTCTTC.